These T cell receptor beta chains were read from a single sample in a study of T-cell reconstitution after alpha-beta-depleted transplantation in children. MiXCR was run by TCRdb on the PCR reads, yielding one entry per CDR3 protein. The sample has under 100,000 distinct CDR3 sequences; roughly 15% are singletons. The sample was PBMCs, mostly from graft donor cells, taken 180 days after TCRalphabeta/CD19-depleted stem cell transplant. All receptors derive from a male patient aged 2 to 9 who had a stem cell transplant for acute lymphoblastic leukemia, so the T cells may come from the graft donor. CDR3s include the opening cysteine and the closing phenylalanine or tryptophan. The order of the fields is V gene, D gene, J gene, clone size, CDR3 length, CDR3 protein, CDR3 DNA. D genes are given only for firm matches. The listing skips clone size in some rows; elsewhere it reads once, few, many or a size class.

>TRBV7-6|.|TRBJ2-2|many|17
CASSFRDSHPNTGELFF
TGTGCCAGCAGCTTTCGGGACTCTCACCCGAACACCGGGGAGCTGTTTTTT
>TRBV20-1|.|TRBJ2-7|.|13
CSARGLLGGEQYF
TGCAGTGCTAGGGGACTGCTAGGCGGGGAGCAGTACTTC
>TRBV7-2|.|TRBJ1-1|many|12
CASSPRTTEAFF
TGTGCCAGCAGCCCTAGGACAACTGAAGCTTTCTTT
>TRBV29-1|TRBD1|TRBJ1-2|.|15
CSVDYTGGVDYGYTF
TGCAGCGTTGACTATACAGGGGGTGTTGACTATGGCTACACCTTC
>TRBV5-5|.|TRBJ2-3|.|15
CASSFIPGSTDTQYF
TGTGCCAGCAGCTTTATACCCGGATCCACAGATACGCAGTATTTT
>TRBV5-1|.|TRBJ2-7|medium-sized|15
CASSDRASSAYEQYF
TGCGCCAGCAGCGACCGGGCCTCCTCGGCTTACGAGCAGTACTTC
>TRBV29-1|.|TRBJ1-1|.|14
CSVEPLQGNTEAFF
TGCAGCGTTGAACCCTTACAGGGAAACACTGAAGCTTTCTTT
>TRBV7-9|.|TRBJ2-3|.|14
CASSSDLLADTQYF
TGTGCCAGCAGCTCGGACCTTCTTGCAGATACGCAGTATTTT
>TRBV6-5|.|TRBJ1-4|.|13
CASSSGTNEKLFF
TGTGCCAGCAGCAGTGGGACGAATGAAAAACTGTTTTTT
>TRBV4-3|TRBD1|TRBJ2-7|many|15
CASSQGHGQAYEQYF
TGCGCCAGCAGCCAAGGCCATGGACAGGCGTACGAGCAGTACTTC
>TRBV30|.|TRBJ2-1|.|11
CAWSVPREKFF
TGTGCCTGGAGTGTACCTAGGGAAAAGTTCTTC
>TRBV11-1|.|TRBJ2-6|few|18
CASSSPGQSRLTGNVLTF
TGTGCCAGCAGCTCACCCGGACAGTCCCGTCTCACTGGCAACGTCCTGACTTTC
>TRBV5-1|TRBD1|TRBJ1-6|few|15
CASSPRTGFNSPLHF
TGCGCCAGCAGCCCTCGGACAGGCTTTAATTCACCCCTCCACTTT
>TRBV3-1|.|TRBJ1-4|many|15
CASSHGRGDNEKLFF
TGTGCCAGCAGCCATGGACGTGGGGATAATGAAAAACTGTTTTTT
>TRBV7-9|.|TRBJ2-6|many|18
CASSLVGEGAPGANVLTF
TGTGCCAGCAGCTTAGTTGGAGAAGGGGCACCTGGGGCCAACGTCCTGACTTTC
>TRBV6-1|.|TRBJ2-3|few|13
CASSRYQTDTQYF
TGTGCCAGCAGCCGGTACCAGACAGATACGCAGTATTTT
>TRBV6-4|.|TRBJ2-3|.|17
CASSDHGTGSSTDTQYF
TGTGCCAGCAGTGACCACGGCACCGGCTCGAGCACAGATACGCAGTATTTT
>TRBV10-2|.|TRBJ2-7|many|14
CASSELPISYEQYF
TGCGCCAGCAGTGAGCTGCCTATATCCTACGAGCAGTACTTC
>TRBV5-1|.|TRBJ2-7|.|14
CASKGSREPYEQYF
TGCGCCAGCAAGGGGTCCAGGGAACCCTACGAGCAGTACTTC
>TRBV11-1|TRBD1|TRBJ2-3|few|18
CASSLGSRDSLLTDTQYF
TGTGCCAGCAGCTTAGGGTCACGGGACAGTCTTCTCACAGATACGCAGTATTTT
>TRBV12-3/TRBV12-4|TRBD1|TRBJ2-1|.|16
CASSLKGQGFYNEQFF
TGTGCCAGCAGCCTTAAAGGACAGGGTTTCTACAATGAGCAGTTCTTC
>TRBV12-3/TRBV12-4|TRBD1|TRBJ1-1|many|14
CASSPTGTGRRAFF
TGTGCCAGCAGCCCCACCGGGACAGGGAGAAGGGCTTTCTTT
>TRBV7-2|.|TRBJ2-7|.|14
CASSLYLTAGEQYF
TGTGCCAGCAGCTTATATTTAACGGCGGGAGAGCAGTACTTC
>TRBV4-3|.|TRBJ1-3|.|15
CASSQGQGPGNTIYF
TGCGCCAGCAGCCAAGGGCAGGGGCCTGGAAACACCATATATTTT
>TRBV10-3|.|TRBJ2-2|.|16
CAISTTGPPNTGELFF
TGTGCCATCAGTACTACAGGGCCCCCGAACACCGGGGAGCTGTTTTTT
>TRBV5-1|TRBD1|TRBJ2-7|few|15
CASSLAPGQLYEQYF
TGCGCCAGCAGCTTGGCCCCGGGACAGCTATACGAGCAGTACTTC
>TRBV4-3|.|TRBJ2-7|.|15
CASSHSRGNSYEQYF
TGCGCCAGCAGCCATTCCCGGGGGAACTCCTACGAGCAGTACTTC
>TRBV29-1|.|TRBJ1-2|.|11
CSVGEGYGYTF
TGCAGCGTTGGTGAGGGCTATGGCTACACCTTC
>TRBV6-1|TRBD1|TRBJ2-7|few|14
CASSEITGGREQYF
TGTGCCAGCAGTGAAATCACAGGGGGCCGCGAGCAGTACTTC
>TRBV20-1|TRBD1|TRBJ1-6|.|14
CSAVHGTGVSPLHF
TGCAGTGCTGTACACGGGACAGGGGTTTCACCCCTCCACTTT
>TRBV20-1|.|TRBJ1-2|.|9
CSAPSGYTF
TGCAGTGCTCCGTCGGGCTACACCTTC
>TRBV29-1|.|TRBJ1-1|.|13
CSVGLGVNTEAFF
TGCAGCGTTGGGCTCGGGGTAAACACTGAAGCTTTCTTT
>TRBV7-2|TRBD1|TRBJ1-2|.|15
CASSLAQGTGDGYTF
TGTGCCAGCAGCTTAGCGCAAGGGACAGGGGATGGCTACACCTTC
>TRBV20-1|.|TRBJ1-6|.|14
CSAQPLIYNSPLHF
TGCAGTGCGCAGCCTTTAATTTATAATTCACCCCTCCACTTT
>TRBV11-2|TRBD2|TRBJ2-1|.|15
CASSSRLGGDNEQFF
TGTGCCAGCAGCTCCCGTCTCGGGGGGGACAATGAGCAGTTCTTC
>TRBV24-1|TRBD2|TRBJ2-3|few|16
CATSDVAGGPTDTQYF
TGTGCCACCAGTGATGTAGCGGGGGGCCCCACAGATACGCAGTATTTT
>TRBV7-8|.|TRBJ1-4|many|15
CASSPVEGSGEKLFF
TGTGCCAGCAGCCCCGTGGAGGGTTCGGGTGAAAAACTGTTTTTT
>TRBV12-3/TRBV12-4|.|TRBJ2-7|many|14
CASSLAVGAHEQYF
TGTGCCAGCAGTTTAGCGGTAGGGGCCCACGAGCAGTACTTC
>TRBV5-6|TRBD1|TRBJ1-6|few|15
CASSFGTGVVAPLHF
TGTGCCAGCAGCTTCGGGACAGGGGTAGTGGCACCCCTCCACTTT
>TRBV2|.|TRBJ2-2|few|14
CASSRRRGDGELFF
TGTGCCAGCAGTCGACGGCGAGGCGACGGGGAGCTGTTTTTT
>TRBV5-1|.|TRBJ2-7|many|16
CASSQSRDVSSYEQYF
TGCGCCAGCAGCCAATCCCGGGACGTCAGCTCCTACGAGCAGTACTTC
>TRBV5-8|.|TRBJ2-2|.|15
CASSLGTFGTGELFF
TGTGCCAGCAGCCTAGGGACGTTCGGCACCGGGGAGCTGTTTTTT
>TRBV29-1|TRBD1|TRBJ2-5|many|14
CSVSSPDRVETQYF
TGCAGCGTCTCGTCCCCGGACAGGGTGGAGACCCAGTACTTC